This T cell receptor (beta chain) was sequenced for a study of blood T cell repertoires in COVID-19. The table came from immunoSEQ multiplex PCR; TCRdb's copy has only in-frame clones and leaves some out. The repertoire holds 300,000 to 450,000 clones, around 87% seen once, with about 1.5% in the top ten. The cohort comprised adults aged roughly 18 to 95 years residing in about two dozen US areas. Participants' own reports of clinical history determined their cohort assignment. Trimming cost V 5 bases and J 1 base, with 19 bases left between them. Per germline, CDR1 SGHVS and CDR2 FNYEAQ. This CDR3 has 17 residues.

The chain recombines TRBV7-6 with TRBJ2-3; possibly TRBD2 for D (5 bases). The sample consisted of PBMCs or T cells enriched from blood (not recorded which). The origin of this receptor is a young man who had recovered from COVID-19. The CDR3 region is CASSPTAHRTGTDTQYF. The CDR3 DNA follows: TGTGCCAGCAGCCCGACCGCCCACCGGACTGGCACAGATACGCAGTATTTT.